This passage covers 23 T cell receptor beta chains from one sample sequenced in a study of shared clonotypes between healthy human individuals. TCRdb's copy holds only in-frame clones and misses some; the assay was immunoSEQ multiplex PCR. The data show 300,000 to 400,000 clones, roughly 70% seen once. The sequencing input was memory CD4+ T cells sorted from blood. Noted subset: CD45RA-negative fraction. Receptors were obtained from a man aged 25 to 40 in good health.

J is TRBJ1-1 and V is TRBV6-5, with D possibly matching TRBD1 (5 bases). Looked up from germline, CDR1 is MNHEY and CDR2 is SVGAGI. The CDR3 extends over 12 amino acids. V was cut by 6 bases and J by 0 bases, with 5 bases left in between. The CDR3 DNA is TGTGCCAGCAGGACAGTGAACACTGAAGCTTTCTTT. Translation: CASRTVNTEAFF.

As for this clone: One end of the junction is discordant with germline, which a read error may explain. This rearrangement joins TRBV29-1 to TRBJ2-5, with 8 bases identical to TRBD2. The CDR3 consists of 9 residues. Germline V gene sequence: CDR1 SQVTM, CDR2 ANQGSEA. CDR3 DNA: TGCAGCGTTAGCGGGAGTAGGGACTTC. This sequence encodes CSVSGSRDF.

This sequence joins TRBV5-1 and TRBJ1-5, with TRBD1 identical over 9 bases. The germline gives CDR1 SGHRS, CDR2 YFSETQ. The CDR3 runs 20 residues. V was pared by 0 bases and J by 3 bases, with 16 bases of the junction left unmatched. This CDR3 is CASSLGLDRGKTGNNQPQHF. The CDR3 DNA reads as TGCGCCAGCAGCTTGGGTCTGGACAGGGGTAAAACGGGGAACAATCAGCCCCAGCATTTT.

This CDR3 is CASTGGPDTQYF. As DNA, the CDR3 is TGTGCCAGCACCGGTGGGCCAGATACGCAGTATTTT. The chain uses TRBV6-1 and TRBJ2-3; D not certain. Germline CDR1 is MNHNS and CDR2 is SASEGT. This CDR3 has 12 residues. Trimming left V 7 bases short and J 4 bases short, with 9 bases between.

This clone was counted only a few times. This CDR3 reads CASSLGGSSWTGELFF. In nucleotides, the CDR3 is TGCGCCAGCAGCTTGGGAGGGTCAAGTTGGACCGGGGAGCTGTTTTTT. The V and J genes are TRBV5-1 and TRBJ2-2, with a weak D call TRBD2 (5 bases). Germline V gene data show CDR1 as SGHRS and CDR2 as YFSETQ. V was cut by 0 bases and J by 5 bases, with 14 bases left in between. The CDR3 length is 16 residues.

V is TRBV6-5 and J is TRBJ1-2; D is perhaps TRBD1 (5 bases). CDR3 size: 16 residues. Germline loops: CDR1 MNHEY, CDR2 SVGAGI. The V end lost 0 bases, the J end lost 4 bases, and 15 bases lay between the germline ends. The CDR3 bases are TGTGCCAGCAGTTACTCCCGGGGCACGGCTGGCTATGGCTACACCTTC. It codes for CASSYSRGTAGYGYTF.

This sequence joins TRBV2 and TRBJ2-1; 10 nucleotides match TRBD2. Germline V gene lookup returns CDR1 SNHLY and CDR2 FYNNEI. This CDR3 spans 15 amino acids. V lost 8 bases and J lost 6; bases outside the gene matches: 10. This CDR3 is CASLGTSGMPNEQFF. The CDR3 nucleotides read TGTGCCAGCCTAGGAACTAGCGGGATGCCCAATGAGCAGTTCTTC.

This chain uses TRBV5-1 with TRBJ2-7, with D tentatively TRBD2 (6 bases). The CDR3 is 15 amino acids. Germline CDR1 SGHRS, CDR2 YFSETQ. The V gene lost 0 bases and the J gene lost 0 bases, with 10 bases spanning the gap. The DNA for the CDR3 is TGCGCCAGCAGCTTGGGGGACTGGGCCTCCTACGAGCAGTACTTC. Protein product: CASSLGDWASYEQYF.

The V and J genes are TRBV5-1 and TRBJ1-1; no firm D call. CDR3 length equals 13 residues. V was clipped by 0 bases and J by 4 bases, with 7 bases between them. Germline V CDR1 and CDR2: SGHRS, YFSETQ. In DNA, the CDR3 is TGCGCCAGCAGCTTGGACGGTTTCACTGAAGCTTTCTTT. As protein: CASSLDGFTEAFF.

Of note for this clone: Different DNA sequences within this sample yield the same CDR3. V usage is TRBV7-3 and J usage is TRBJ2-5; 7 bases line up with TRBD2. Germline V lookup: CDR1 SGHTA, CDR2 FQGTGA. V was pared by 5 bases and J by 2 bases, with 2 bases of the junction left unmatched. The CDR3 runs 13 residues. The CDR3 protein is CASSLLAQETQYF. CDR3 in DNA: TGTGCCAGCAGCCTACTAGCGCAAGAGACCCAGTACTTC.

V gene TRBV7-2 combines with J gene TRBJ2-2; 8 positions agree with TRBD1. The CDR3 loop spans 14 amino acids. From germline, CDR1 is SGHTA and CDR2 FQGNSA. V lost 6 bases and J lost 5; bases outside the gene matches: 5. Written as DNA, the CDR3 is TGTGCCAGCAGGACAGGGGATCGGACCGGGGAGCTGTTTTTT. This sequence encodes CASRTGDRTGELFF. Full variable domain (outside the CDR3, taken from reference TRBV7-2 and TRBJ2-2): GAGVSQSPSNKVTEKGKDVELRCDPISGHTALYWYRQSLGQGLEFLIYFQGNSAPDKSGLPSDRFSAERTGGSVSTLTIQRTQQEDSAVYLCASRTGDRTGELFFGEGSRLTVL.

V gene TRBV28 combines with J gene TRBJ2-3, with 9 bases matching TRBD2. Germline V gene lookup returns CDR1 MDHEN and CDR2 SYDVKM. After removal of 8 bases from V and 3 bases from J, the junction contained 6 bases not matched to a gene. The CDR3 extends over 14 amino acids. CDR3 in DNA: TGTGCCAGCTGGCGGGAGGGAGGGACAGATACGCAGTATTTT. This sequence encodes CASWREGGTDTQYF.

This clone was seen a handful of times. This CDR3 reads CASSLGDTSGNTIYF. The CDR3 coding sequence is TGTGCCAGCAGCTTGGGGGACACAAGTGGAAACACCATATATTTT. The chain employs TRBV5-6 and TRBJ1-3, with D possibly matching TRBD1 (6 bases). The CDR3 sequence is 15 residues long. Trimming left V 0 bases short and J 3 bases short, with 10 bases between. Per germline, CDR1 SGHDT and CDR2 YYEEEE.

The gene calls are TRBV28 and TRBJ1-1; tentatively, D is TRBD1 (5 bases). V was trimmed by 6 bases and J by 1 base, leaving 15 bases between them. Germline V gene sequence: CDR1 MDHEN, CDR2 SYDVKM. The CDR3 consists of 15 residues. The CDR3 spells CASRRVGGANTEAFF. The CDR3 DNA sequence: TGTGCCAGCAGACGGGTGGGAGGGGCGAACACTGAAGCTTTCTTT.

This chain links TRBV10-3 with TRBJ2-1; TRBD1 or TRBD2 may be the D gene (6 bases each). The CDR3 sequence is 14 residues long. CDR1 is ENHRY, CDR2 SYGVKD, per germline. With 1 base removed from V and 8 bases from J, the gap between germline ends came to 12 bases. CDR3 region: CAISELGGGDEQFF. The CDR3 nucleotides read TGTGCCATCAGTGAGTTGGGGGGCGGGGATGAGCAGTTCTTC.

This chain uses TRBV5-1 with TRBJ2-3; the match to TRBD2 covers 7 bases. Germline V gives CDR1 SGHRS, CDR2 YFSETQ. V trimming: 1 base; J trimming: 2 bases; junction bases outside the gene matches: 4. CDR3 length: 15 amino acids. The CDR3 protein is CASSLPSGATDTQYF. The DNA for the CDR3 is TGCGCCAGCAGCTTGCCTAGCGGAGCCACAGATACGCAGTATTTT.

CDR3 sequence reads: CASSPDGGRPGGNNEQFF. The CDR3 nucleotides are TGTGCCAGCAGTCCAGACGGGGGGAGACCGGGAGGTAACAATGAGCAGTTCTTC. The rearrangement links TRBV25-1 to TRBJ2-1; 7 bases are shared with TRBD2. Germline CDR1 is MGHDK and CDR2 is SYGVNS. The V and J ends lost 5 bases and 5 bases, in that order; junction bases with no gene match: 18. There are 18 residues in the CDR3.

This clone was seen a few times. The chain links TRBV2 to TRBJ2-1; D is unclear. CDR3 length: 13 amino acids. CDR1 SNHLY and CDR2 FYNNEI come from the germline V gene. Trimming removed 4 bases from V and 10 bases from J, with 14 bases in between. This CDR3 reads CASSGRFPPEQFF. The DNA of the CDR3 is TGTGCCAGCAGTGGGCGATTCCCCCCAGAGCAGTTCTTC.

The chain uses TRBV7-9 and TRBJ1-2, with 7 bases aligning to TRBD1. The trim removed 5 bases at V and 4 bases at J, leaving 7 bases unmatched. The CDR3 spans 14 residues. In germline, CDR1 is SEHNR, CDR2 FQNEAQ (reference sequence). The CDR3 DNA sequence: TGTGCCAGCAGCCCACTAGACAGGGTCTATGGCTACACCTTC. Its translation: CASSPLDRVYGYTF.

The gene calls are TRBV7-9 and TRBJ2-7; D is ambiguous. Looked up from germline, CDR1 is SEHNR and CDR2 is FQNEAQ (reference sequence). This CDR3 has 12 amino acids. V was cut by 5 bases and J by 4 bases, with 9 bases left in between. The CDR3: CASSLQLYEQYF. CDR3 nucleotides: TGTGCCAGCAGCCTACAACTATACGAGCAGTACTTC.

The genes are TRBV27 and TRBJ1-2; no firm D call. The germline V gene encodes CDR1 MNHEY and CDR2 SMNVEV (reference sequence). CDR3 length equals 13 residues. V was shortened by 3 bases and J by 7 bases, with 12 bases between the two germline ends. The CDR3 DNA is TGTGCCAGCAGTTTGAATGGGAGAGTTGGCTACACCTTC. The encoded protein is CASSLNGRVGYTF.

The chain links TRBV15 to TRBJ2-7, with D possibly TRBD2 on 6 matching bases. The V and J ends lost 0 bases and 2 bases respectively, with 17 bases between them. The V gene's germline CDR1 is LNHNV and CDR2 YYDKDF (reference sequence). The CDR3 totals 17 residues. CDR3 sequence (DNA): TGTGCCACCAGCAGAGACTCGGCATTAGCGGAAACCTACGAGCAGTACTTC. This codes for CATSRDSALAETYEQYF.

The rearrangement links TRBV6-1 to TRBJ1-2, with no clear D. Trimming took 2 bases from V and 5 from J, leaving 15 bases between them. CDR3 size: 15 residues. Germline CDR1 is MNHNS and CDR2 is SASEGT. CDR3 protein: CASSETGWANYGYTF. CDR3 DNA: TGTGCCAGCAGTGAAACGGGGTGGGCAAATTATGGCTACACCTTC.